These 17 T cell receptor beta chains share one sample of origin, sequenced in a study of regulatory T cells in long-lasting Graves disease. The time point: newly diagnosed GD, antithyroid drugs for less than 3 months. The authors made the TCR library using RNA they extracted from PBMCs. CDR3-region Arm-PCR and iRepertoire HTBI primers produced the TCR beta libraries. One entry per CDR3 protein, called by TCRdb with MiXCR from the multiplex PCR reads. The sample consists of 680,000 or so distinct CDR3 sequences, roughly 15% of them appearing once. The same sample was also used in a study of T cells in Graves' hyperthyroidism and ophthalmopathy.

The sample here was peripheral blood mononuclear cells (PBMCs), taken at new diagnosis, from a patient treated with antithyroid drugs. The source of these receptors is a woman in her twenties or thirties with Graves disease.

CDR3 nucleotide sequence: TGCAGTGTATCGAGTAGCGGGAGTAGGTACGAGCAGTACTTC. As protein: CSVSSSGSRYEQYF. V is TRBV20-1 and J is TRBJ2-7; 9 bases map to TRBD2. Germline loops: CDR1 DFQATT, CDR2 SNEGSKA (reference sequence). The CDR3 totals 14 residues. Unmatched junction bases numbered 11, after V lost 7 bases and J lost 4 bases.

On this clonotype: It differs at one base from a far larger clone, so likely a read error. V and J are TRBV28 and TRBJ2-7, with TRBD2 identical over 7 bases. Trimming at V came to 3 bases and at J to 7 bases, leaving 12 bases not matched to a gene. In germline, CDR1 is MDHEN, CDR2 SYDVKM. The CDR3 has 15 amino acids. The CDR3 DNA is TGTGCCAGCAGTTTCCCCGGGAGGTATGGGGATGAGCAGTACTTC. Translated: CASSFPGRYGDEQYF.

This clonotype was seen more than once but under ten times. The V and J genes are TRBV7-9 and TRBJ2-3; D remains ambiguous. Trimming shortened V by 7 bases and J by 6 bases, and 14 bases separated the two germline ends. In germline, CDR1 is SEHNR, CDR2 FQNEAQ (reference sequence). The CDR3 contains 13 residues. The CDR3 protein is CASTGPLGDTQYF. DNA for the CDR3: TGTGCCAGCACAGGCCCCTTGGGGGATACGCAGTATTTT.

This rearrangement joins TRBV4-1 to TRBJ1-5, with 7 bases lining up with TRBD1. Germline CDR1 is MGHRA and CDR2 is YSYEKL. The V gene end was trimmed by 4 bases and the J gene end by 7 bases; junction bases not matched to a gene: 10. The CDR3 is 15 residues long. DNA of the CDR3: TGCGCCAGCAGCCTATCCGGGACAGCGGGACAGCCCCAGCATTTT. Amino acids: CASSLSGTAGQPQHF.

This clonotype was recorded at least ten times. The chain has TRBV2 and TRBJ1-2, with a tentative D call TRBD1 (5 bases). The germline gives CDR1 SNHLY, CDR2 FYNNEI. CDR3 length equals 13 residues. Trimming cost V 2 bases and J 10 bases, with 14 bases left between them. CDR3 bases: TGTGCCAGCAGTGAAAGGGGCAGAGTCGCCTACACCTTC. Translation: CASSERGRVAYTF.

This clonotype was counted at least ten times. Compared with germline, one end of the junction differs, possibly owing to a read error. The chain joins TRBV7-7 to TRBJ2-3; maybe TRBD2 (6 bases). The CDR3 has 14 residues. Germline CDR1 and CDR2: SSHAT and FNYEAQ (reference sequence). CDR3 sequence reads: CASSLRGLSDTQYF. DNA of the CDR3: TGTGCTAGCAGCTTACGGGGGTTGTCAGATACGCAGTATTTT.

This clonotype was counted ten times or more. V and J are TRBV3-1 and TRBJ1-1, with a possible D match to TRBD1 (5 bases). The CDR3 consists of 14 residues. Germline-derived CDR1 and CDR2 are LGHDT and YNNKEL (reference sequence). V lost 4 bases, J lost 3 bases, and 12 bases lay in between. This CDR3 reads CASSLRDRDTEAFF. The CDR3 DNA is TGTGCCAGCAGCCTCCGGGACCGGGACACTGAAGCTTTCTTT.

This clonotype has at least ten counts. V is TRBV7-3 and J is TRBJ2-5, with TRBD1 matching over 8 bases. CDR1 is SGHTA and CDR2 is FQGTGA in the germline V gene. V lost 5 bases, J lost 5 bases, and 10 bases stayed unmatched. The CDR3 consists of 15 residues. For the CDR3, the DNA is TGTGCCAGCAGCCCAGGACAGGGTCTGGGGGAGACCCAGTACTTC. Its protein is CASSPGQGLGETQYF.

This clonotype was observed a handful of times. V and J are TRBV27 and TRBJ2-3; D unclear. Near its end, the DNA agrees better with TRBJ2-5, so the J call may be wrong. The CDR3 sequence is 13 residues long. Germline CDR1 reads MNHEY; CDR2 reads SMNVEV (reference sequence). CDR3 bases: TGTGCCAGCAGTCGGCGGAGCCGAGAGACCCAGTACTTC. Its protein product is CASSRRSRETQYF.

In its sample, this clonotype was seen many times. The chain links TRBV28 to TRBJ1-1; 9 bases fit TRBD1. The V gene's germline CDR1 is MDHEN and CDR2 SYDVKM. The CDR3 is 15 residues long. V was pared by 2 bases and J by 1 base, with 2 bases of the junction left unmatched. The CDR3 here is CASSLMGQGNTEAFF. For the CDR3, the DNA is TGTGCCAGCAGTTTAATGGGACAGGGGAACACTGAAGCTTTCTTT.

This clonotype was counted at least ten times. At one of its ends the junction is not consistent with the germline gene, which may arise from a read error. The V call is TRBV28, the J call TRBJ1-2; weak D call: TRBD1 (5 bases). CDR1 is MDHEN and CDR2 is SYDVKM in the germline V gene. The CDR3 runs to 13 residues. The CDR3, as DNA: TGTGCCAGCAGTTCGGGGGACCGGGCTAAAATAGCCTTC. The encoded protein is CASSSGDRAKIAF.

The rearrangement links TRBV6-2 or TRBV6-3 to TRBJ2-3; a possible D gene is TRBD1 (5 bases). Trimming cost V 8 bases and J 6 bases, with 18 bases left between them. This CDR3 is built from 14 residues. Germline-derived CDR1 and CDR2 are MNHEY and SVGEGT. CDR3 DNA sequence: TGTGCCAGCTCCCGCCCAGGTGGGGCGGATACGCAGTATTTT. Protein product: CASSRPGGADTQYF.

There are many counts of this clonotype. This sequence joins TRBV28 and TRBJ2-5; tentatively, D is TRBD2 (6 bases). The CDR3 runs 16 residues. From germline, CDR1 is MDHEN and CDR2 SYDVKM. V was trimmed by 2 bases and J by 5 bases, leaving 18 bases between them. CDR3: CASSLGGLGGLETQYF. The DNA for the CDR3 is TGTGCCAGCAGTTTAGGGGGACTCGGAGGGCTGGAGACCCAGTACTTC.

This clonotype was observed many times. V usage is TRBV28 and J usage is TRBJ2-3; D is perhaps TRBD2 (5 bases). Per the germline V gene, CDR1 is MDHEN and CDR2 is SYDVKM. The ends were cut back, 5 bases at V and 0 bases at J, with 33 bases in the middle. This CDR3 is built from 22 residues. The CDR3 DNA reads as TGTGCCAGCAGTACTCGGAACCTGAGGCGGAGCTACCGGAGGTCTAGCACAGATACGCAGTATTTT. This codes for CASSTRNLRRSYRRSSTDTQYF.

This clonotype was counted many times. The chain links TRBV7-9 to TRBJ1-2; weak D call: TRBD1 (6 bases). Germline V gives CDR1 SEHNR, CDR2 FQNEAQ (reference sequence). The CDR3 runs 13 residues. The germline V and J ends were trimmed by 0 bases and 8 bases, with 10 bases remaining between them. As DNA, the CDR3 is TGTGCCAGCAGCTTAGCAGGGGGACGGGGCTACACCTTC. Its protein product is CASSLAGGRGYTF.

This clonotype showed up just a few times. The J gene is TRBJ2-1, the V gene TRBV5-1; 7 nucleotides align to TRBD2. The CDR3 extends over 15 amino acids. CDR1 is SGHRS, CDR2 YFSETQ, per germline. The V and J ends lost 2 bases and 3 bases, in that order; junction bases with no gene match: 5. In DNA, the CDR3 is TGCGCCAGCAGCTTAACCGGGACTAACTACAATGAGCAGTTCTTC. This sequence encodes CASSLTGTNYNEQFF.

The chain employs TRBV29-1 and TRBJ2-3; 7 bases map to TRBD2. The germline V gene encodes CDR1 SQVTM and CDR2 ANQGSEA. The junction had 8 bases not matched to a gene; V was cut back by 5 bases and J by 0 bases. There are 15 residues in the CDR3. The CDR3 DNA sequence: TGCAGCGTTTTAGGGGATAGCGGGAGCACAGATACGCAGTATTTT. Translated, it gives CSVLGDSGSTDTQYF.